Sequencing of this T cell receptor (beta chain) was carried out in a study of CD8 T cells in ankylosing spondylitis (dated 2017 in TCRdb). Notes on the research overall: T cell receptor beta repertoires were profiled in healthy donors and ankylosing spondylitis patients so that disease-linked TCR variants could be found. Samples of peripheral blood were taken, and for ankylosing spondylitis patients, synovial fluid was collected as well. In total, the full study cohort was made up of roughly 100 healthy donors and some 26 ankylosing spondylitis patients.

Summary of the overall study and its limitations: The disease-linked clones had a CD8+ phenotype and were found at relatively low frequencies in peripheral blood. According to the report, matched synovial fluid samples from ankylosing spondylitis patients were significantly enriched for the disease-linked clones. Blood from ankylosing spondylitis patients appeared to be characterized by a TCR beta motif made up of 8 or 9 highly homologous amino acid variants. Some of the motif variants had been reported before in the synovial fluid and blood of reactive arthritis patients, a finding that suggests common disease-initiation mechanisms.

Reads for this sample came from an Illumina HiSeq 2500. Quantitative 5'-RACE with molecular barcodes was used to prepare TCR beta libraries. The authors' pipeline ran thus. Disease-linked TCR variants were identified with a new computational method built on a probabilistic model of VDJ rearrangement. TCRdb reanalyzed the raw reads on its own, using fastp at Q25 for trimming and MiXCR for clone calling, and kept in-frame beta chains. Here each entry gathers all rows of one CDR3 protein and keeps the most common genes and DNA. These V and J calls are TCRdb output, not the study's own analysis. For this sample there are more than 150,000 distinct CDR3 sequences; 13% appear just once. The ten largest clonotypes hold approximately 11% of the sample. The germline V gene provides CDR1 MDHEN and CDR2 SYDVKM. The CDR3 sequence holds 16 residues, the cysteine and phenylalanine included. Left in the record is the CDR3 DNA by itself, 48 bases read in frame from the first base. Trimming leaves V shorter by 2 bases and J shorter by 0 bases, with the junction holding 0 bases beyond the gene matches.

There are many counts of this clonotype. No cognate antigen has been identified for it. Per-base quality was not reported, and no clone a single base away is much larger than it. The chain is made from TRBV28 and TRBJ2-6; 8 middle bases align to TRBD2. Sequencing was done on a sample of blood, either unsorted or a sorted T cell fraction (not recorded which). The sequence was obtained from a female donor with ankylosing spondylitis or in good health (not recorded which). Read as DNA, the sequence is TGTGCCAGCAGTTTACTAGCGGGCTCTGGGGCCAACGTCCTGACTTTC. Translated, this is CASSLLAGSGANVLTF.